Presented here are 7 T cell receptor beta chains from one specimen sequenced in a study of chemoradiotherapy in HPV16-positive cancers. Repertoires were generated with immunoSEQ multiplex PCR, while TCRdb's copy carries only in-frame clones and drops some. The sample lists around 1,700 clones; less than 80% were seen once. The specimen was tumor tissue, collected from a patient who underwent chemoradiotherapy. The receptors shown here come from a human donor with HPV-associated anogenital cancer.

The rearrangement uses TRBV30 and TRBJ2-2; D ambiguous. The germline gives CDR1 GTSNPN, CDR2 SVGIG (reference sequence). This CDR3 spans 15 amino acids. V was cut by 2 bases and J by 6 bases, with 16 bases left in between. CDR3 in DNA: TGTGCCTGGAGTCCGGGTACATTGTTGTCCGGGGAGCTGTTTTTT. The encoded protein is CAWSPGTLLSGELFF.

This sequence joins TRBV11-3 and TRBJ1-1; D call uncertain. The V and J ends lost 4 bases and 11 bases respectively, with 17 bases between them. Germline values: CDR1 SGHNT, CDR2 YENEEA. The CDR3 sequence is 13 residues long. In nucleotides, the CDR3 is TGTGCCAGCAGCTCGGAATCACGGGTCGGGGCTTTCTTT. The encoded protein is CASSSESRVGAFF.

This clone was detected once. The chain links TRBV6-1 to TRBJ2-3, with TRBD2 matching 13 bases. Trimming at V came to 2 bases and at J to 0 bases, leaving 8 bases not matched to a gene. Germline values: CDR1 MNHNS, CDR2 SASEGT. This CDR3 comprises 19 residues. The CDR3 DNA follows: TGTGCCAGCAGTGAAACCCCGGGACTAGCGGGGTATAGCACAGATACGCAGTATTTT. Translating gives CASSETPGLAGYSTDTQYF.

This chain uses TRBV5-1 with TRBJ2-3, with 12 bases that match TRBD1. J lost 4 bases, V lost 4 bases, and 7 bases had no gene match. From germline, CDR1 is SGHRS and CDR2 YFSETQ. The CDR3 is made up of 16 amino acids. CDR3 region: CASSRWDRGQSDTQYF. For the CDR3, the DNA is TGCGCCAGCAGCCGGTGGGACAGGGGGCAGTCAGATACGCAGTATTTT.

By frequency in the sample, this clone is large. V usage is TRBV9 and J usage is TRBJ1-1; D not certain. The ends were cut back, 3 bases at V and 2 bases at J, with 11 bases in the middle. This CDR3 has 14 residues. Germline loops: CDR1 SGDLS, CDR2 YYNGEE. The CDR3 here is CASSAGPSNTEAFF. DNA of the CDR3: TGTGCCAGCAGCGCCGGACCTTCAAACACTGAAGCTTTCTTT.

V is TRBV9 and J is TRBJ2-7, with unresolved D. This CDR3 comprises 11 residues. Germline V gene data show CDR1 as SGDLS and CDR2 as YYNGEE. Trimming cost V 3 bases and J 4 bases, with 5 bases left between them. CDR3 amino acids: CASSAGYEQYF. In DNA, the CDR3 is TGTGCCAGCAGCGCTGGATACGAGCAGTACTTC.

Note on this clone: One junction end does not reproduce the germline sequence, and a read error may be involved. This chain joins TRBV9 and TRBJ2-5, with 9 bases fitting TRBD2. The CDR3 has 13 residues. CDR1 is SGDLS, CDR2 YYNGEE, per germline. The CDR3, as DNA: TGTGCCGGCAGCGGGGGGACGGTAGAAGACCAGTACTTC. This encodes CAGSGGTVEDQYF.